The text below deals with one TCR beta chain. Its antigen is not known. Only in-frame clones appear in the TCRdb table, and some are missing; sequencing was by immunoSEQ multiplex PCR. The table lists about 59,000 clones, over 75% of them singletons. This sample was taken from a study of OX40 agonist ivuxolimab in advanced cancers. Study summary: Recorded diagnoses for dose-escalation patients were hepatocellular carcinoma, melanoma, renal cell or head and neck cancer.

Broader study findings: By week 6 at 0.1 to 3.0 mg/kg, blood CD4+ and CD8+ T cells had expanded clonally. CD4+ T cells averaged fewer expanded clones than CD8+ T cells.

CDR1 LNHNV and CDR2 YYDKDF come from the germline V gene (reference sequence). CDR3 length: 13 amino acids. The V end lost 1 base, the J end lost 4 bases, and 6 bases lay between the germline ends. The receptor was derived from an adult with an advanced solid tumor such as melanoma, head and neck, liver or kidney cancer. The chain recombines TRBV15 with TRBJ2-3; tentatively, D is TRBD2 (6 bases). Specimen: CD4+ or CD8+ T cells sorted from blood, collected in a trial of the OX40 agonist ivuxolimab. Written as DNA, the CDR3 is TGTGCCACCAGCAGAGCGGGAGCAGATACGCAGTATTTT. This codes for CATSRAGADTQYF.